These 2 T cell receptor beta chains share one sample of origin, sequenced in a study of CD8 T cells in Susac syndrome. An input of about 0.45 to 1 ug of RNA was subjected to reverse transcription using random hexamers. Via MiXCR, TCRdb re-called the immunoSEQ multiplex PCR reads, giving one row per CDR3 protein. The sample includes about 210,000 distinct CDR3 sequences, over 90% of them seen just once. Sample: CD4+ T cells from PBMCs. These receptor sequences come from a human donor with Susac syndrome.

This clonotype was recorded only once. The chain recombines TRBV7-2 with TRBJ1-4; tentative D call: TRBD1 (6 bases). The CDR3 loop spans 14 amino acids. Germline V CDR1 and CDR2: SGHTA, FQGNSA. The V end was cut by 2 bases, the J end by 8 bases, with 12 bases between. CDR3 loop: CASSLNQGGEKLFF. The CDR3 nucleotides read TGTGCCAGCAGCTTAAATCAAGGGGGGGAAAAACTGTTTTTT.

The chain links TRBV11-3 to TRBJ1-2, with 7 nucleotides matching TRBD1. V lost 5 bases and J lost 4; bases outside the gene matches: 7. The CDR3 has 14 residues. The V gene's germline CDR1 is SGHNT and CDR2 YENEEA. The CDR3 here is CASSRDSFIYGYTF. The DNA of the CDR3 is TGTGCCAGCAGCCGGGACAGCTTTATCTATGGCTACACCTTC.